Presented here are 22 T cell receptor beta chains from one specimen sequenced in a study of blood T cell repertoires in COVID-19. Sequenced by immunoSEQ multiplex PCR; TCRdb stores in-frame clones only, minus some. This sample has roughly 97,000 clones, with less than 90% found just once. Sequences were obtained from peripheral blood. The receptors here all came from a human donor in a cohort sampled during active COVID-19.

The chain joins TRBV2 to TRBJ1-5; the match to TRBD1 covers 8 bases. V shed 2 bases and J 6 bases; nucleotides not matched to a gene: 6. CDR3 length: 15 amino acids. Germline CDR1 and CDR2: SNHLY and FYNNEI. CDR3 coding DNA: TGTGCCAGCAGTGAAAGCGGCAGGGGGCTTCAGCCCCAGCATTTT. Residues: CASSESGRGLQPQHF.

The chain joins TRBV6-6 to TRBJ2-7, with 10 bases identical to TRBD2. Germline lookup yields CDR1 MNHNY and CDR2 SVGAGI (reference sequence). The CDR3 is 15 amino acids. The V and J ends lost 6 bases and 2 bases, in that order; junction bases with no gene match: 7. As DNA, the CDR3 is TGTGCCAGCAGAGGCGGACTAGCGGCGACCTACGAGCAGTACTTC. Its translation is CASRGGLAATYEQYF.

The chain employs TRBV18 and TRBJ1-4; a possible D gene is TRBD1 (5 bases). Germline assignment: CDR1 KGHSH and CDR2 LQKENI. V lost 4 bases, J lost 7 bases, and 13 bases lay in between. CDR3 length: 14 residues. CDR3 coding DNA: TGTGCCAGCTCACTCAGGGCGGAGAGTGAAAAACTGTTTTTT. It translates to CASSLRAESEKLFF.

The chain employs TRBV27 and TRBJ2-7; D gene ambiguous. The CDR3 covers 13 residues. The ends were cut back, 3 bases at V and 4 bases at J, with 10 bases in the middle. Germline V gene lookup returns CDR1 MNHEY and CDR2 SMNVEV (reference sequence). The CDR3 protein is CASSLKQSYEQYF. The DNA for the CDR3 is TGTGCCAGCAGTTTGAAACAGAGTTACGAGCAGTACTTC.

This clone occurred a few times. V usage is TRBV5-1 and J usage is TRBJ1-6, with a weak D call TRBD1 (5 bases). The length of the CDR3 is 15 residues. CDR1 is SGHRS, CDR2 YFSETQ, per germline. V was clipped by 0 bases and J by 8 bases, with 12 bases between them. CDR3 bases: TGCGCCAGCAGCTTGGAGGGTGGGGCTGATTCACCCCTCCACTTT. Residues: CASSLEGGADSPLHF.

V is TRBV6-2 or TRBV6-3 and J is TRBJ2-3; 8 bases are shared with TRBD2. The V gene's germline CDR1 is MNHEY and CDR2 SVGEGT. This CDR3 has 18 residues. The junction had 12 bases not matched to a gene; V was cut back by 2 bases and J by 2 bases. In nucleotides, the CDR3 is TGTGCCAGCAGTTACGTCCCTTTGCGGGGGGACCCCACAGATACGCAGTATTTT. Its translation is CASSYVPLRGDPTDTQYF.

CDR3 sequence: CASTRMGGTGELFF. In DNA form, the CDR3 reads TGTGCCAGCACCCGAATGGGAGGCACCGGGGAGCTGTTTTTT. This chain links TRBV6-5 with TRBJ2-2; a weak D match, TRBD2 (6 bases). V was cut by 7 bases and J by 4 bases, with 13 bases left in between. CDR3 size: 14 residues. Germline lookup yields CDR1 MNHEY and CDR2 SVGAGI.

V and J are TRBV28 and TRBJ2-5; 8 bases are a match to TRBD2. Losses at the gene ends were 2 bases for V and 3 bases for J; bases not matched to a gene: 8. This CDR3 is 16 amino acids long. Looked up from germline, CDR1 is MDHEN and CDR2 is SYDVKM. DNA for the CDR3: TGTGCCAGCAGTTTAGTCTCCGGGGGACTAGAAGAGACCCAGTACTTC. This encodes CASSLVSGGLEETQYF.

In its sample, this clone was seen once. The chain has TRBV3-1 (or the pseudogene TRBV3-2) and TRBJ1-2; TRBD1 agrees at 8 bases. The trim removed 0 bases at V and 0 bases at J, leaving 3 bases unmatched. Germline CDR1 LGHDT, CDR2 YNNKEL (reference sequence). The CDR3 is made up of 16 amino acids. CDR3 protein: CASSQEDRVSNYGYTF. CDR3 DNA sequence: TGTGCCAGCAGCCAAGAGGACAGGGTCTCTAACTATGGCTACACCTTC.

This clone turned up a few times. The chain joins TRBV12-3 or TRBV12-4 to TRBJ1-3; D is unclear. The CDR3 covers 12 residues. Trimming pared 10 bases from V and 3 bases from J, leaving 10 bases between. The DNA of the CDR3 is TGTGCCACCAACTTAGTTGGAAACACCATATATTTT. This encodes CATNLVGNTIYF.

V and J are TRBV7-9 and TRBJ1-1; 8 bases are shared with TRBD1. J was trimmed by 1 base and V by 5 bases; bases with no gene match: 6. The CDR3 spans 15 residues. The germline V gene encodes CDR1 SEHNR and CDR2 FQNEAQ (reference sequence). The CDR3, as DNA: TGTGCCAGCAGCCCCATCCAGGGGGCGAACACTGAAGCTTTCTTT. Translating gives CASSPIQGANTEAFF.

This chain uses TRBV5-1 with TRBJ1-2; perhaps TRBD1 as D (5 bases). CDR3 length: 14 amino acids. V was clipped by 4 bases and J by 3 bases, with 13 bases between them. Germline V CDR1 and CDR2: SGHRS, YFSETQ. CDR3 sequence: CASSHAGGDYGYTF. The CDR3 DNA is TGCGCCAGCAGCCACGCGGGGGGTGACTATGGCTACACCTTC.

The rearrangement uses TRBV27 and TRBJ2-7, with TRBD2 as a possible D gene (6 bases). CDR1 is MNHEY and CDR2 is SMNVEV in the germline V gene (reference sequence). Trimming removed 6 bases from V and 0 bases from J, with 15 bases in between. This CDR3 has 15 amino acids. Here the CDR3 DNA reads TGTGCCAGCAGAGTAATAGGGACTCACTCCTACGAGCAGTACTTC. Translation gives CASRVIGTHSYEQYF.

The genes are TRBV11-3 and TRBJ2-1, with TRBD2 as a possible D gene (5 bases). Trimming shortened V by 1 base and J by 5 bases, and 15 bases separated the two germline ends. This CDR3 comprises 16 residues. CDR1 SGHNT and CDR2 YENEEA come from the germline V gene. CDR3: CASSLGGSRGNNEQFF. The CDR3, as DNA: TGTGCCAGCAGCTTAGGCGGTAGTCGGGGTAACAATGAGCAGTTCTTC.

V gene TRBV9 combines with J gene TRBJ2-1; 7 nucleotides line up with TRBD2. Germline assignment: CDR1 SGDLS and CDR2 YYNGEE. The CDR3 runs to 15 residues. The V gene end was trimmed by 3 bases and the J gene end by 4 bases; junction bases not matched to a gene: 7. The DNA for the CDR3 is TGTGCCAGCAGCGCGAGCGGGGAGTTATACAATGAGCAGTTCTTC. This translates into CASSASGELYNEQFF.

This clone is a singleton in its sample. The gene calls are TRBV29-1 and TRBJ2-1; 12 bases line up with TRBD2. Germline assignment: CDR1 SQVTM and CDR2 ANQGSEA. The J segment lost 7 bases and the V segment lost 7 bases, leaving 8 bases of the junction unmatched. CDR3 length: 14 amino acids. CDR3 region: CSDETSGSGNEQFF. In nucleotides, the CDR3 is TGCAGCGACGAGACTAGCGGGAGTGGTAATGAGCAGTTCTTC.

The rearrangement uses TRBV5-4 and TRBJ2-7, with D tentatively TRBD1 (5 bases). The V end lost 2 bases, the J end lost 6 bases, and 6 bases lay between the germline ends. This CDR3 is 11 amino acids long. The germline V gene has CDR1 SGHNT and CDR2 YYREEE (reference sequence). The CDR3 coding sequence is TGTGCCAGCAGCTTTACAGGCGAGCAGTACTTC. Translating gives CASSFTGEQYF.

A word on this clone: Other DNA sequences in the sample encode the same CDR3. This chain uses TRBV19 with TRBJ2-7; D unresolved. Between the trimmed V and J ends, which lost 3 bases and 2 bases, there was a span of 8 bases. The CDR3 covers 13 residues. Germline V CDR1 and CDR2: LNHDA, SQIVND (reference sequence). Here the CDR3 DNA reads TGTGCCAGTAGTATTGGCCTCGCCTACGAGCAGTACTTC. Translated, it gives CASSIGLAYEQYF.

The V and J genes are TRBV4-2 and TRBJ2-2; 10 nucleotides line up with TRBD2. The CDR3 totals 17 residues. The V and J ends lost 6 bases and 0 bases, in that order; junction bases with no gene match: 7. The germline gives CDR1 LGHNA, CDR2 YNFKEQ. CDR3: CASRRTSGASNTGELFF. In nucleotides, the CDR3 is TGTGCCAGCAGGAGGACTAGCGGAGCCTCGAACACCGGGGAGCTGTTTTTT.

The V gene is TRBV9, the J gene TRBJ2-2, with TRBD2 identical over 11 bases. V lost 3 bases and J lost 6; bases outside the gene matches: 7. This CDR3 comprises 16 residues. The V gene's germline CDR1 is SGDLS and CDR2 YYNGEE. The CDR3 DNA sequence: TGTGCCAGCAGCGCTGCCCCGGGACTAGCGGCCGGGGAGCTGTTTTTT. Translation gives CASSAAPGLAAGELFF.

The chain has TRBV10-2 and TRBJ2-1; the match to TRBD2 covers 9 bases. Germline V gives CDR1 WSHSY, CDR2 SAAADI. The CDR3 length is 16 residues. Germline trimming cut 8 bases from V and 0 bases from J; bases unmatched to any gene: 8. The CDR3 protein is CASSRTSVSSYNEQFF. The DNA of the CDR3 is TGCGCCAGCTCCAGGACTAGCGTGAGCTCCTACAATGAGCAGTTCTTC.

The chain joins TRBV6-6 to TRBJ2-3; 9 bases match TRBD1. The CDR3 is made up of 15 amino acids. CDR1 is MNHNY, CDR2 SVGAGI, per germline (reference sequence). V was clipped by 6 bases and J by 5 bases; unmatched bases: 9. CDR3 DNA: TGTGCCAGCAGCACCCGGGACAGGGCACAAGATACGCAGTATTTT. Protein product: CASSTRDRAQDTQYF.